The entry below gives a single T cell receptor beta chain sequence along with its context. V shed 0 bases and J shed 8 bases, with 11 bases lying between them. In germline, CDR1 is SGDLS, CDR2 YYNGEE. The CDR3 has 13 amino acids. These data belong to a study of blood T cell repertoires in COVID-19. The repertoire was sequenced with immunoSEQ multiplex PCR; TCRdb's copy has only in-frame clones and lacks some. This sample has some 150,000 clones, with 85% found just once. The TCR comes from a middle-aged man with acute or convalescent COVID-19. Material for sequencing was peripheral blood. V gene TRBV9 combines with J gene TRBJ1-2; D might be TRBD1 (5 bases). CDR3 in amino acids: CASSVAGSGGYTF. For the CDR3, the DNA is TGTGCCAGCAGCGTAGCAGGGTCCGGCGGCTACACCTTC.